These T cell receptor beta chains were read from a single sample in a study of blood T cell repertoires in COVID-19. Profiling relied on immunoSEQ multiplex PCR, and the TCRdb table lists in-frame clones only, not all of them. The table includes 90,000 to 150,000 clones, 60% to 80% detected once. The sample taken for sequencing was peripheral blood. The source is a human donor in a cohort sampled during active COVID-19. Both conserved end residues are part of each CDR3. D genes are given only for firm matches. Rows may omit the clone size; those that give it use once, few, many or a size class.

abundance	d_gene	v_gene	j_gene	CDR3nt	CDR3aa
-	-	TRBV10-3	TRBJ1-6	TGTGCCTCCCGAGGGGGAGGGGATAATTCACCCCTCCACTTT	CASRGGGDNSPLHF
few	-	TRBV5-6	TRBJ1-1	TGTGCCAGCAGCCCCGGGGGCACTGAAGCTTTCTTT	CASSPGGTEAFF
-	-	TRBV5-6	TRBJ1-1	TGTGCCAGCAGCTTGCGGGGTAACACTGAAGCTTTCTTT	CASSLRGNTEAFF
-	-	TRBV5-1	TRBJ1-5	TGCGCCAGCAGTTTTATAGAGCCCCAGCATTTT	CASSFIEPQHF
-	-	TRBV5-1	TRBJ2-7	TGCGCCAGCAGCACGGACAGTGTCTACGAGCAGTACTTC	CASSTDSVYEQYF
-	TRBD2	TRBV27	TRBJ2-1	TGTGCCAGCAGTACCTTCGGACTAGCGGGAGGCAATGAGCAGTTCTTC	CASSTFGLAGGNEQFF
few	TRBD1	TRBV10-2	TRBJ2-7	TGCGCCAGCAGTGCCGTTCGGACAGGGGAGTACTTC	CASSAVRTGEYF
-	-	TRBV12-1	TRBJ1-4	TGTGCCAGCAGCTACCGGGGACAGGGGCCTGAAAAACTGTTTTTT	CASSYRGQGPEKLFF
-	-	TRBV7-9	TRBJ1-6	TGTGCCAGCAGCTTAGGTCCAGGGATCTCACCCCTCCACTTT	CASSLGPGISPLHF
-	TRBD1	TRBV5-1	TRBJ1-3	TGCGCCAGCAGCTCTACAGGGGCCGGAAACACCATATATTTT	CASSSTGAGNTIYF